Reported below is one TCR beta chain. The data originate from a study of blood T cell repertoires in COVID-19. Study as a whole: The United States, Italy and Spain supplied acute and convalescent COVID-19 samples. In each case, the material was cDNA or gDNA derived from T cells, B-cell-depleted T cells, or PBMCs.

Germline CDR1 reads MNHEY; CDR2 reads SVGAGI. The CDR3 loop spans 15 amino acids. Trimming took 5 bases from V and 2 from J; bases not matched to a gene: 5. Per the authors' pipeline: Estimation of nucleated cell counts relied on the amplification of reference gene primers. Here immunoSEQ multiplex PCR was the method, and the copy in TCRdb shows in-frame clones only, minus some. V, J and clone size reflect that table, while D and trimming were determined from the DNA. The table lists 200,000 to 250,000 clones, roughly 87% of them singletons. This TCR came from a man younger than 30 with active or convalescent COVID-19. Sequencing was carried out using peripheral blood. The V gene is TRBV6-5, the J gene TRBJ2-1; 8 bases match TRBD2. CDR3 coding DNA: TGTGCCAGCAGTCCCCGGGGGGGAACCTACAATGAGCAGTTCTTC. This translates into CASSPRGGTYNEQFF.